The 26 T cell receptor beta chains listed next were all sequenced from one sample in a study of CD8 T cells in Susac syndrome. With random hexamers, reverse transcription was performed on roughly 0.45 to 1 ug of RNA. TCRdb ran MiXCR on the immunoSEQ multiplex PCR reads and lists one entry per CDR3 protein. The sample lists 120,000 to 150,000 distinct CDR3 sequences, around 96% occurring once. Sample: CD4+ T cells from PBMCs. The receptors shown here come from a human donor with multiple sclerosis.

The chain recombines TRBV13 with TRBJ1-1, with a tentative D call TRBD1 (5 bases). V gave up 4 bases and J gave up 10 bases, with 16 bases separating them. This CDR3 is built from 13 residues. Germline CDR1 reads PRHDT; CDR2 reads FYEKMQ (reference sequence). In nucleotides, the CDR3 is TGTGCCAGCAGCTCCTTATTGGGGAGGGGAGCTTTCTTT. Encoded protein: CASSSLLGRGAFF.

The rearrangement uses TRBV18 and TRBJ2-5; 8 nucleotides agree with TRBD1. The CDR3 has 15 residues. V was pared by 2 bases and J by 5 bases, with 7 bases of the junction left unmatched. Germline CDR1 reads KGHSH; CDR2 reads LQKENI. The DNA of the CDR3 is TGTGCCAGCTCACCATTTCAGGGGGCATCGGAGACCCAGTACTTC. It translates to CASSPFQGASETQYF.

This chain joins TRBV4-1 and TRBJ2-7, with 7 bases aligning to TRBD1. V shed 4 bases and J 5 bases; nucleotides not matched to a gene: 8. Germline V CDR1 and CDR2: MGHRA, YSYEKL. The CDR3 spans 14 residues. The CDR3 is CASSLGTASDEQYF. The CDR3 DNA reads as TGCGCCAGCAGCCTCGGGACAGCGTCCGACGAGCAGTACTTC.

The chain uses TRBV20-1 and TRBJ1-6; possible D gene TRBD1, 5 bases. Germline V gene data show CDR1 as DFQATT and CDR2 as SNEGSKA (reference sequence). The V and J ends lost 4 bases and 7 bases respectively, with 14 bases between them. CDR3 length equals 14 residues. Written as DNA, the CDR3 is TGCAGTGCTACCCGGACAACCTCCAATTCACCCCTCCACTTT. This translates into CSATRTTSNSPLHF.

V gene TRBV29-1 combines with J gene TRBJ2-1, with 8 bases identical to TRBD2. The CDR3 spans 13 residues. Germline V gene lookup returns CDR1 SQVTM and CDR2 ANQGSEA. Trimming removed 4 bases from V and 8 bases from J; junction bases left unmatched: 7. The CDR3 coding sequence is TGCAGCGTTGGTCGGGGGGGCCAAGATGAGCAGTTCTTC. Protein sequence: CSVGRGGQDEQFF.

This sequence joins TRBV30 and TRBJ1-5; D unresolved. The CDR3 is 13 amino acids. Germline CDR1 is GTSNPN and CDR2 is SVGIG (reference sequence). Deletions cut 1 base from V and 7 bases from J, with 11 bases between. The chain's CDR3 is CAWSARNFQPQHF. The CDR3 DNA sequence: TGTGCCTGGAGTGCCAGAAATTTCCAGCCCCAGCATTTT.

This chain links TRBV5-1 with TRBJ2-3; the D is unclear. V shed 1 base and J shed 2 bases, with 8 bases lying between them. The germline V gene encodes CDR1 SGHRS and CDR2 YFSETQ. This CDR3 is 14 amino acids long. Written as DNA, the CDR3 is TGCGCCAGCAGCTTGAAGCCCGACACAGATACGCAGTATTTT. It yields the protein CASSLKPDTDTQYF.

V is TRBV7-6 and J is TRBJ2-1, with a tentative D call TRBD1 (6 bases). The ends were cut back, 5 bases at V and 5 bases at J, with 16 bases in the middle. CDR3 length: 15 amino acids. Germline values: CDR1 SGHVS, CDR2 FNYEAQ. DNA of the CDR3: TGTGCCAGCAGCCCTGTTGTGACAGGCAACAATGAGCAGTTCTTC. Translating it yields CASSPVVTGNNEQFF.

The genes are TRBV4-3 and TRBJ2-3; no definite D call. The V and J ends lost 4 bases and 3 bases respectively, with 17 bases between them. Per germline, CDR1 LGHNA and CDR2 YSLEER. The CDR3 runs to 16 residues. The CDR3 coding sequence is TGCGCCAGCAGCCCCTTTGGTAGCCATCCAACAGATACGCAGTATTTT. This encodes CASSPFGSHPTDTQYF.

The chain couples TRBV7-9 to TRBJ2-7; D is ambiguous. Trimming took off 5 bases at V and 4 bases at J, with 9 bases between the two ends. The CDR3 covers 12 residues. The germline V gene has CDR1 SEHNR and CDR2 FQNEAQ (reference sequence). The DNA for the CDR3 is TGTGCCAGCAGCGAAGGGTTGTACGAGCAGTACTTC. It translates to CASSEGLYEQYF.

V is TRBV9 and J is TRBJ1-6, with D hard to call. This CDR3 comprises 15 residues. Per the germline V gene, CDR1 is SGDLS and CDR2 is YYNGEE. V was cut by 0 bases and J by 7 bases, with 11 bases left in between. Here the CDR3 reads CASSVALHDNSPLHF. For the CDR3, the DNA is TGTGCCAGCAGCGTAGCTCTCCACGACAATTCACCCCTCCACTTT.

This chain joins TRBV29-1 and TRBJ2-1, with a tentative D call TRBD1 (5 bases). Trimming pared 4 bases from V and 7 bases from J, leaving 17 bases between. Germline-derived CDR1 and CDR2 are SQVTM and ANQGSEA. CDR3 length equals 14 residues. The DNA for the CDR3 is TGCAGCGTTGCTGCGACAGTCATAGGGAATGAGCAGTTCTTC. This sequence encodes CSVAATVIGNEQFF.

This clonotype is a singleton in its sample. The chain's CDR3 is CASSLTELKGTDTQYF. In DNA form, the CDR3 reads TGTGCCAGCAGCCTAACAGAGTTGAAGGGGACAGATACGCAGTATTTT. The chain carries TRBV13 and TRBJ2-3; D possibly corresponds to TRBD1 (5 bases). Germline values: CDR1 PRHDT, CDR2 FYEKMQ (reference sequence). V was cut by 5 bases and J by 3 bases, with 18 bases left in between. This CDR3 is built from 16 residues.

V is TRBV15 and J is TRBJ2-2, with D possibly matching TRBD2 (6 bases). Germline CDR1 is LNHNV and CDR2 is YYDKDF (reference sequence). The CDR3 has 17 residues. V lost 0 bases to trimming and J lost 4 bases, with 15 bases between them. The CDR3 DNA reads as TGTGCCACCAGCAGAGATCCCCCCGGGACTTTCACCGGGGAGCTGTTTTTT. This encodes CATSRDPPGTFTGELFF. Looking up the rest from reference TRBV15 and TRBJ2-2 gives the full variable domain: DAMVIQNPRYQVTQFGKPVTLSCSQTLNHNVMYWYQQKSSQAPKLLFHYYDKDFNNEADTPDNFQSRRPNTSFCFLDIRSPGLGDTAMYLCATSRDPPGTFTGELFFGEGSRLTVL.

V is TRBV27 and J is TRBJ2-5, with D perhaps matching TRBD1 (6 bases). Germline assignment: CDR1 MNHEY and CDR2 SMNVEV (reference sequence). The CDR3 loop spans 15 amino acids. V was cut by 6 bases and J by 2 bases, with 16 bases left in between. The chain's CDR3 is CASSPRRGGQETQYF. The CDR3 DNA follows: TGTGCCAGCAGCCCTCGACGAGGGGGTCAAGAGACCCAGTACTTC.

V is TRBV3-1 and J is TRBJ2-5, with a possible D match to TRBD2 (5 bases). The CDR3 contains 14 residues. V was shortened by 2 bases and J by 2 bases, with 9 bases between the two germline ends. Germline V lookup: CDR1 LGHDT, CDR2 YNNKEL (reference sequence). The CDR3 loop is CASSQWTAQETQYF. The CDR3 region has the DNA TGTGCCAGCAGCCAATGGACTGCACAAGAGACCCAGTACTTC.

The chain has TRBV9 and TRBJ2-1; D ambiguous. Germline lookup yields CDR1 SGDLS and CDR2 YYNGEE. The CDR3 extends over 16 amino acids. Trimming left V 4 bases short and J 3 bases short, with 17 bases between. The CDR3 DNA follows: TGTGCCAGCAGCCCTCAACAGACCCTGAGCTACAATGAGCAGTTCTTC. Translation: CASSPQQTLSYNEQFF.

The chain is built from TRBV20-1 and TRBJ1-2; D uncertain. This CDR3 is 14 amino acids long. V was trimmed by 0 bases and J by 5 bases, leaving 13 bases between them. Germline V gene lookup returns CDR1 DFQATT and CDR2 SNEGSKA (reference sequence). In nucleotides, the CDR3 is TGCAGTGCTAGAGATTCTCGGGTTGGGTATGGCTACACCTTC. Protein sequence: CSARDSRVGYGYTF.

This clonotype was counted between two and nine times. V usage is TRBV19 and J usage is TRBJ1-1; the D is unclear. This CDR3 is 13 amino acids long. CDR1 and CDR2 from the germline V gene are LNHDA and SQIVND (reference sequence). V lost 6 bases to trimming and J lost 1 base, with 9 bases between them. The CDR3 DNA reads as TGTGCCAGTAGAAAAGGAGGGAACACTGAAGCTTTCTTT. Translating gives CASRKGGNTEAFF. The full variable domain, rest sourced from reference TRBV19 and TRBJ1-1, is DGGITQSPKYLFRKEGQNVTLSCEQNLNHDAMYWYRQDPGQGLRLIYYSQIVNDFQKGDIAEGYSVSREKKESFPLTVTSAQKNPTAFYLCASRKGGNTEAFFGQGTRLTVV.

The rearrangement links TRBV20-1 to TRBJ2-5, with D possibly matching TRBD2 (7 bases). Trimming left V 1 base short and J 4 bases short, with 16 bases between. The CDR3 has 15 residues. Germline V gives CDR1 DFQATT, CDR2 SNEGSKA (reference sequence). CDR3 coding DNA: TGCAGTGCTAGAGGAAGAACGGGGGGCCGAGAGACCCAGTACTTC. It yields the protein CSARGRTGGRETQYF.

J is TRBJ2-3 and V is TRBV5-4; no reliable D call. CDR3 length: 14 amino acids. Between the trimmed V and J ends, which lost 1 base and 6 bases, there was a span of 12 bases. Germline lookup yields CDR1 SGHNT and CDR2 YYREEE (reference sequence). The CDR3 is CASSLRRVQDTQYF. CDR3 bases: TGTGCCAGCAGCTTGCGACGGGTCCAGGATACGCAGTATTTT.

Here the CDR3 reads CASSPGDRDSDTQYF. DNA for the CDR3: TGTGCCAGCAGCCCCGGGGACAGGGACTCAGATACGCAGTATTTT. This chain uses TRBV7-3 with TRBJ2-3, with 9 bases matching TRBD1. This CDR3 contains 15 residues. The V and J ends lost 5 bases and 4 bases, in that order; junction bases with no gene match: 7. CDR1 is SGHTA, CDR2 FQGTGA, per germline.

V usage is TRBV20-1 and J usage is TRBJ1-5, with D perhaps TRBD1 (5 bases). This CDR3 region has 14 residues. The V gene lost 3 bases and the J gene lost 2 bases, with 11 bases spanning the gap. Germline CDR1 reads DFQATT; CDR2 reads SNEGSKA (reference sequence). This chain's CDR3 is CSASPRAGNQPQHF. In DNA, the CDR3 is TGCAGTGCTAGTCCCAGGGCGGGCAATCAGCCCCAGCATTTT.

This chain connects TRBV29-1 to TRBJ2-1, with D unclear. Germline CDR1 SQVTM, CDR2 ANQGSEA. Trimming took 3 bases from V and 2 from J, leaving 11 bases between them. This CDR3 contains 14 residues. This CDR3 is CSVDKTLTYNEQFF. The CDR3 DNA is TGCAGCGTTGATAAAACCCTGACCTACAATGAGCAGTTCTTC.

The chain links TRBV20-1 to TRBJ1-1; D is undetermined. The germline V and J ends were trimmed by 0 bases and 1 base, with 9 bases remaining between them. CDR1 is DFQATT and CDR2 is SNEGSKA in the germline V gene (reference sequence). The CDR3 length is 14 residues. The CDR3 protein is CSARDRRENTEAFF. CDR3 in DNA: TGCAGTGCTAGAGATCGACGGGAGAACACTGAAGCTTTCTTT.

The gene calls are TRBV23-1 and TRBJ2-7, with 7 bases lining up with TRBD1. TRBV23-1 is identified as an open reading frame with a role that is uncertain. The V and J ends lost 8 bases and 3 bases, in that order; junction bases with no gene match: 7. The CDR3 has 13 amino acids. This CDR3 reads CASGRTGGYEQYF. The CDR3 coding sequence is TGCGCCAGCGGACGGACAGGCGGCTACGAGCAGTACTTC.